Following are 8 T cell receptor beta chains from one sample sequenced in a study of T-cell reconstitution after alpha-beta-depleted transplantation in children. TCRbeta library preparation incorporated unique molecular identifiers. Each CDR3 protein is one row after TCRdb ran MiXCR on the PCR reads. The sample includes about 400,000 distinct CDR3 sequences, roughly 22% seen only once; the top ten take about 3.8%. Sequenced material: PBMCs from the stem cell graft donor, taken from the stem cell graft. The receptors here all came from a human donor who donated a stem cell graft to a child with acute myeloid leukemia.

Only a few counts were recorded for this clonotype. The chain has TRBV7-9 and TRBJ2-7; 8 bases agree with TRBD1. This CDR3 region has 15 residues. The V gene's germline CDR1 is SEHNR and CDR2 FQNEAQ (reference sequence). V lost 3 bases, J lost 0 bases, and 4 bases stayed unmatched. The CDR3 here is CASSLGQVGSYEQYF. Written as DNA, the CDR3 is TGTGCCAGCAGCTTGGGACAGGTAGGCTCCTACGAGCAGTACTTC.

This clonotype was recorded a few times. This sequence joins TRBV5-1 and TRBJ2-7; 7 bases line up with TRBD1. The V gene end was trimmed by 2 bases and the J gene end by 3 bases; junction bases not matched to a gene: 5. From germline, CDR1 is SGHRS and CDR2 YFSETQ. The CDR3 loop spans 14 amino acids. The CDR3 region is CASSFGTDLYEQYF. The CDR3, as DNA: TGCGCCAGCAGCTTCGGGACAGACCTCTACGAGCAGTACTTC.

The chain combines TRBV20-1 with TRBJ2-1; possibly TRBD1 for D (6 bases). This CDR3 spans 14 amino acids. Germline assignment: CDR1 DFQATT and CDR2 SNEGSKA (reference sequence). V shed 8 bases and J shed 0 bases, with 14 bases lying between them. DNA for the CDR3: TGCAGTCTTTCCACAGGGCTCTCCTACAATGAGCAGTTCTTC. Its translation is CSLSTGLSYNEQFF.

The chain joins TRBV4-3 to TRBJ1-2; D unresolved. V was pared by 0 bases and J by 4 bases, with 6 bases between. The CDR3 spans 13 residues. Germline assignment: CDR1 LGHNA and CDR2 YSLEER. In DNA form, the CDR3 reads TGCGCCAGCAGCCAAGACGGCGGCTATGGCTACACCTTC. Translating it yields CASSQDGGYGYTF.

This sequence joins TRBV29-1 and TRBJ1-1; a weak D match, TRBD1 (6 bases). Germline V gene sequence: CDR1 SQVTM, CDR2 ANQGSEA. The CDR3 has 12 residues. The CDR3 nucleotides read TGCACCGTACAGGGTTGGTCGACTGAAGCTTTCTTT. Its translation: CTVQGWSTEAFF.

This clonotype was observed a handful of times. The V call is TRBV4-2, the J call TRBJ2-1, with no clear D. Trimming shortened V by 4 bases and J by 6 bases, and 13 bases separated the two germline ends. CDR1 and CDR2 from the germline V gene are LGHNA and YNFKEQ. The CDR3 has 14 residues. As DNA, the CDR3 is TGTGCCAGCAGCCTCATCGGGCCCTTCAATGAGCAGTTCTTC. It encodes CASSLIGPFNEQFF.

This clonotype was found a few times. The chain uses TRBV9 and TRBJ1-5; D possibly corresponds to TRBD1 (6 bases). This CDR3 is built from 14 residues. Germline CDR1 is SGDLS and CDR2 is YYNGEE. The V and J ends lost 3 bases and 4 bases respectively, with 11 bases between them. Written as DNA, the CDR3 is TGTGCCAGCAGCGAGGGGGGCGGAAATCAGCCCCAGCATTTT. This translates into CASSEGGGNQPQHF.

The rearrangement links TRBV28 to TRBJ1-5; D is possibly TRBD1 (6 bases). Trimming took 5 bases from V and 5 from J, leaving 16 bases between them. There are 15 residues in the CDR3. Germline V gives CDR1 MDHEN, CDR2 SYDVKM. The CDR3 sequence: CASSTLVGGYQPQHF. As DNA, the CDR3 is TGTGCCAGCAGTACCCTCGTAGGGGGTTATCAGCCCCAGCATTTT.